The present TCR beta chain was sequenced within a study of T cells in Graves' hyperthyroidism and ophthalmopathy. Broader study findings: The model anticipated ophthalmopathy a median approximately 6.5 months pre-onset.

Diagnosis rested on symptoms, serum thyroxine and TRAb, thyroid ultrasound, and orbital computed tomography. Amplification of TCR beta CDR3 regions used RNA as the template. Using the HTBI primer set, a first-round RT-PCR was run on the TCR CDR3. TCRdb re-called the multiplex PCR reads through MiXCR, storing one row per CDR3 protein. The table records more than 550,000 distinct CDR3 sequences, under 20% of them present only once. This clonotype showed up many times. The target antigen is unknown. With V trimmed by 3 bases and J by 0 bases, 16 bases remained unmatched. The CDR3 is 21 amino acids. Germline V gene sequence: CDR1 SGHAT, CDR2 FQNNGV.

The sample consisted of blood. The clonotype comes from a woman aged 45-59 years with Graves' hyperthyroidism that later progressed to Graves' ophthalmopathy. The rearrangement joins TRBV11-2 to TRBJ2-1; 11 positions match TRBD1. CDR3 bases: TGTGCCAGCAGCTTGACCGCGGACAGGGGGCTCTTGAAGATCTCCTACAATGAGCAGTTCTTC. As protein: CASSLTADRGLLKISYNEQFF.